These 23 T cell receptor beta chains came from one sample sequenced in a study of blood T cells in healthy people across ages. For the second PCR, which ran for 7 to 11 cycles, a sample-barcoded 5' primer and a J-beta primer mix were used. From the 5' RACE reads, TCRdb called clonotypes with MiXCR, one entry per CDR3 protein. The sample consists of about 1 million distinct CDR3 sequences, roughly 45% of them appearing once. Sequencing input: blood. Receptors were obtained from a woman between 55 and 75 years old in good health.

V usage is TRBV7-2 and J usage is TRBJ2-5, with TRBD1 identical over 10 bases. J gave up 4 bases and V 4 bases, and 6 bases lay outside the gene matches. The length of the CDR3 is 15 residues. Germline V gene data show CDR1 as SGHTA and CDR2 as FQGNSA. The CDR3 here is CASSYGQGGGETQYF. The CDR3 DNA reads TGTGCCAGCAGCTACGGACAGGGGGGGGGAGAGACCCAGTACTTC.

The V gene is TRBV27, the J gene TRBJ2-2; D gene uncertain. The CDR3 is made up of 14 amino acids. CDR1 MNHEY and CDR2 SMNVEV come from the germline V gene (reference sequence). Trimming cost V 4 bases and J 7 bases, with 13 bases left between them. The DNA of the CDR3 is TGTGCCAGCAGTTCACAAGGAAAGGGCGGGGAGCTGTTTTTT. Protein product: CASSSQGKGGELFF.

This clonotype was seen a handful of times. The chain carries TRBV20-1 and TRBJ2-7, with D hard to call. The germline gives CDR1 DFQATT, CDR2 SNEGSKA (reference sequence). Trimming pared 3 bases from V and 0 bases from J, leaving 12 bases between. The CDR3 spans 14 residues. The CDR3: CSARGDPRSYEQYF. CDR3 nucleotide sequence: TGCAGTGCTAGGGGCGACCCCCGCTCCTACGAGCAGTACTTC.

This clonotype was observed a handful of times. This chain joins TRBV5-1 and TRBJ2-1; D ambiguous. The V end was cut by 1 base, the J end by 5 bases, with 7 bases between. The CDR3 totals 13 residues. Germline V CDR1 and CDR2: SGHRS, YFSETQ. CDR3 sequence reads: CASSLNENNEQFF. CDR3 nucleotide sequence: TGCGCCAGCAGCTTGAATGAGAACAATGAGCAGTTCTTC.

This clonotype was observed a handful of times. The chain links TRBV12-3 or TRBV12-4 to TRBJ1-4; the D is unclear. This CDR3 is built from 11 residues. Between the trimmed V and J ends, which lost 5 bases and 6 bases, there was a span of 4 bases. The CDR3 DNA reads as TGTGCCAGCAGTGGTTATGAAAAACTGTTTTTT. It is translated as CASSGYEKLFF.

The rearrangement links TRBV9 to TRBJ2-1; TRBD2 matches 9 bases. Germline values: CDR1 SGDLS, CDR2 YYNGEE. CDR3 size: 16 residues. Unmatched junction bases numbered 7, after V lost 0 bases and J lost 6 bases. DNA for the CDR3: TGTGCCAGCAGCGTAGATATAGCGGGAGTGGGCAATGAGCAGTTCTTC. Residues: CASSVDIAGVGNEQFF.

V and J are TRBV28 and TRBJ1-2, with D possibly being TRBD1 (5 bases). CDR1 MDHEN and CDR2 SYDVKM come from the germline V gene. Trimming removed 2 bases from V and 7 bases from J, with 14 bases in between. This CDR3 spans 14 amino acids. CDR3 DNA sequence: TGTGCCAGCAGTTTAACGGGGGACTGGGGTGGCTACACCTTC. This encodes CASSLTGDWGGYTF.

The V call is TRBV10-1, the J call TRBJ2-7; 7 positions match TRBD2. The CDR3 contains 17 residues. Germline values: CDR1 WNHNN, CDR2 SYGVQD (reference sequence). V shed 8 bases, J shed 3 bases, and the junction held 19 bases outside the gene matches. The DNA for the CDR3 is TGCGCCAGCCCGCTCCACCTTGGCAGCGGGATAATCTACGAGCAGTACTTC. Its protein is CASPLHLGSGIIYEQYF.

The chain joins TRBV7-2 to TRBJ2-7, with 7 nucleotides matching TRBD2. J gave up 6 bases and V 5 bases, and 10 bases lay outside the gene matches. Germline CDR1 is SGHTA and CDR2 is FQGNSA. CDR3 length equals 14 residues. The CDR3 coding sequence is TGTGCCAGCAGCAGGGGAGGGGTCATGGGCGAGCAGTACTTC. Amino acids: CASSRGGVMGEQYF.

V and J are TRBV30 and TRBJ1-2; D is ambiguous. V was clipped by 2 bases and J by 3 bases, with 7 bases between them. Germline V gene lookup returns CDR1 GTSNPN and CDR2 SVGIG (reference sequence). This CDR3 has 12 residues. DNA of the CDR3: TGTGCCTGGAGTCCCCTGGACTATGGCTACACCTTC. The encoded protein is CAWSPLDYGYTF. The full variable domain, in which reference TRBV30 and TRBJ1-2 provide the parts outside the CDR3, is SQTIHQWPATLVQPVGSPLSLECTVEGTSNPNLYWYRQAAGRGLQLLFYSVGIGQISSEVPQNLSASRPQDRQFILSSKKLLLSDSGFYLCAWSPLDYGYTFGSGTRLTVV.

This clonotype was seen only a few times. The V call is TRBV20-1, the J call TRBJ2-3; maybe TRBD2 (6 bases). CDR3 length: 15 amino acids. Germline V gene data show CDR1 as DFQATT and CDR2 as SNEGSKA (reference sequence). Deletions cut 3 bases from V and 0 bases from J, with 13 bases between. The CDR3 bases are TGCAGTGCTAGCCAAGCGGGCGCTAGCACAGATACGCAGTATTTT. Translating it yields CSASQAGASTDTQYF.

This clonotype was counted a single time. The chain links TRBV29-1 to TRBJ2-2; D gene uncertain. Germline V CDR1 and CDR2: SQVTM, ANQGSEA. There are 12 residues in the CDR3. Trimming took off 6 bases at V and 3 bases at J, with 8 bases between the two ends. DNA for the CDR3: TGCAGCGTAATCCGAGACACCGGGGAGCTGTTTTTT. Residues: CSVIRDTGELFF.

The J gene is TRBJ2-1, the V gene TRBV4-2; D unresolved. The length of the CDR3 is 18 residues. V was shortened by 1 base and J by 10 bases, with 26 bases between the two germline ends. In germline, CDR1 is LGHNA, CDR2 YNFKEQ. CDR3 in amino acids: CASSQGFLTEIHNPEQFF. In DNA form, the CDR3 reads TGTGCCAGCAGCCAAGGGTTCTTAACCGAGATACATAACCCGGAGCAGTTCTTC.

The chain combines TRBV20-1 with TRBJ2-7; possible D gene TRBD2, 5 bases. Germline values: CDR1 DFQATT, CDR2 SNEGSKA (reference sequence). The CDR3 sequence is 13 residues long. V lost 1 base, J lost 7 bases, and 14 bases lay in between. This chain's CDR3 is CSARGASSNEQYF. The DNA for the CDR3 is TGCAGTGCTAGAGGTGCTAGCAGCAATGAGCAGTACTTC.

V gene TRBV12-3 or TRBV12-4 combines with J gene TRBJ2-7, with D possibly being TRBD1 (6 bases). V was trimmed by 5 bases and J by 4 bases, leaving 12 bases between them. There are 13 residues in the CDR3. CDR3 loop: CASSAHREYEQYF. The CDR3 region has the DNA TGTGCCAGCAGTGCTCACAGGGAATACGAGCAGTACTTC.

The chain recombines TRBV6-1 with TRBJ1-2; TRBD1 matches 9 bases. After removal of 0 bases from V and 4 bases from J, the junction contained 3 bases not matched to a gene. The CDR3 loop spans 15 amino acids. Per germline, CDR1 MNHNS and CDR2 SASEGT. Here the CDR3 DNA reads TGTGCCAGCAGTGAAGCACGGACAGGGGCCTATGGCTACACCTTC. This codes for CASSEARTGAYGYTF.

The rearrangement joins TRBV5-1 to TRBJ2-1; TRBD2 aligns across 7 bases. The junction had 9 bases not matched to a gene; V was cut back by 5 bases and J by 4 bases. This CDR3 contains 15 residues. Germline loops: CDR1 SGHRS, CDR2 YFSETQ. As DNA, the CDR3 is TGCGCCAGCAGTCTTACTAGCGCTGTATACAATGAGCAGTTCTTC. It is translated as CASSLTSAVYNEQFF. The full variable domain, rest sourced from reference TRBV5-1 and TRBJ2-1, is KAGVTQTPRYLIKTRGQQVTLSCSPISGHRSVSWYQQTPGQGLQFLFEYFSETQRNKGNFPGRFSGRQFSNSRSEMNVSTLELGDSALYLCASSLTSAVYNEQFFGPGTRLTVL.

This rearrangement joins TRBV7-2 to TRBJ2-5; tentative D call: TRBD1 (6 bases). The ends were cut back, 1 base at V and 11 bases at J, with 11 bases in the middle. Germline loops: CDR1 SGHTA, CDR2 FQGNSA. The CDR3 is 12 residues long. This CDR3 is CASSLGDTVQYF. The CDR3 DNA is TGTGCCAGCAGCTTAGGGGACACTGTGCAGTACTTC.

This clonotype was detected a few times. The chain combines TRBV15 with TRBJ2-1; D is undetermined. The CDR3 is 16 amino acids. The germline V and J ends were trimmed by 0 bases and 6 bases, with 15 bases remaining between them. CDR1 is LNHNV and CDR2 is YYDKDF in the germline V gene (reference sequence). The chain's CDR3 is CATSRDRGPKSNEQFF. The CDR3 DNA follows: TGTGCCACCAGCAGAGATCGAGGACCCAAAAGCAATGAGCAGTTCTTC.

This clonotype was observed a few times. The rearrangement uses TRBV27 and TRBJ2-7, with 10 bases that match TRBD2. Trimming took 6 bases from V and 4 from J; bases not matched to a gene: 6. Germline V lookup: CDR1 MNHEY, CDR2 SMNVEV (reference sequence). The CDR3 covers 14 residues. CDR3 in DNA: TGTGCCAGCAGCCCGGGACTAGCGCTTTACGAGCAGTACTTC. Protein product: CASSPGLALYEQYF.

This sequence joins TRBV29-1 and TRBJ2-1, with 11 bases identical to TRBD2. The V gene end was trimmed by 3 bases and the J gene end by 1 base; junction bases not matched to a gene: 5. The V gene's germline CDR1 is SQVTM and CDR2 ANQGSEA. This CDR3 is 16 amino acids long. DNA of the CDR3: TGCAGCGTTGAGAGCGGGACTAGCGGTTCCTACAATGAGCAGTTCTTC. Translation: CSVESGTSGSYNEQFF.

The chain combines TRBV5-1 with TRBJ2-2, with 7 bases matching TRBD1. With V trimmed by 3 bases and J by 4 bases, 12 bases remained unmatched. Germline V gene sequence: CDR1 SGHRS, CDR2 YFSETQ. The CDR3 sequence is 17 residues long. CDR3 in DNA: TGCGCCAGCAGCTCAACACCGACAGGGTCGGGCACCGGGGAGCTGTTTTTT. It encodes CASSSTPTGSGTGELFF. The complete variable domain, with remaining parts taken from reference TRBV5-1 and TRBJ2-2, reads KAGVTQTPRYLIKTRGQQVTLSCSPISGHRSVSWYQQTPGQGLQFLFEYFSETQRNKGNFPGRFSGRQFSNSRSEMNVSTLELGDSALYLCASSSTPTGSGTGELFFGEGSRLTVL.

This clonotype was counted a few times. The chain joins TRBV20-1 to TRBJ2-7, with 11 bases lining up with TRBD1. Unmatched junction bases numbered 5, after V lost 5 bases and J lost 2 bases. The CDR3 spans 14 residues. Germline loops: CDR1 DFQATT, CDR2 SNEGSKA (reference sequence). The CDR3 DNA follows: TGCAGTGCTTTTGGACAGGGGGCAGCCTACGAGCAGTACTTC. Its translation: CSAFGQGAAYEQYF.